This entry lists 31 T cell receptor beta chains sequenced from one sample in a study of CD8 T cells in Susac syndrome. With random hexamers, reverse transcription was performed on about 0.5 to 1 ug of RNA. TCRdb fed the immunoSEQ multiplex PCR reads into MiXCR, producing one record per CDR3 protein. This sample has over 95,000 distinct CDR3 sequences; less than 95% occur once, and the top ten carry 0.12%. Sequencing used CD8+ T cells from PBMCs. All receptors derive from a human donor in good health.

CDR3 sequence (DNA): TGTGCCAGCAGCTTAGTAATGGGTTTGGACACTGAAGCTTTCTTT. It encodes CASSLVMGLDTEAFF. This chain uses TRBV7-2 with TRBJ1-1; unclear D gene. The ends were cut back, 1 base at V and 3 bases at J, with 12 bases in the middle. The CDR3 length is 15 residues. Germline CDR1 SGHTA, CDR2 FQGNSA.

This rearrangement joins TRBV29-1 to TRBJ2-1, with TRBD2 identical over 12 bases. V shed 6 bases and J 5 bases; nucleotides not matched to a gene: 17. Germline V lookup: CDR1 SQVTM, CDR2 ANQGSEA. The CDR3 loop spans 18 amino acids. CDR3 sequence: CSVDPGLAGLGDNNEQFF. The CDR3 DNA is TGCAGCGTCGACCCGGGACTAGCGGGCCTCGGGGACAACAATGAGCAGTTCTTC.

The rearrangement links TRBV5-6 to TRBJ1-1; D unclear. The CDR3 is 11 amino acids. CDR1 is SGHDT and CDR2 is YYEEEE in the germline V gene. V gave up 7 bases and J gave up 6 bases, with 10 bases separating them. The CDR3 sequence: CASAVASEAFF. The CDR3 nucleotides read TGTGCCAGCGCCGTAGCCTCTGAAGCTTTCTTT. The variable domain in full, with the rest retrieved from reference TRBV5-6 and TRBJ1-1, is DAGVTQSPTHLIKTRGQQVTLRCSPKSGHDTVSWYQQALGQGPQFIFQYYEEEERQRGNFPDRFSGHQFPNYSSELNVNALLLGDSALYLCASAVASEAFFGQGTRLTVV.

This sequence joins TRBV7-9 and TRBJ2-3, with 10 bases aligning to TRBD2. Trimming at V came to 4 bases and at J to 3 bases, leaving 7 bases not matched to a gene. Germline-derived CDR1 and CDR2 are SEHNR and FQNEAQ (reference sequence). This CDR3 region has 16 residues. For the CDR3, the DNA is TGTGCCAGCAGCTGGACCGGGACTAGCGAGACAGATACGCAGTATTTT. Translating gives CASSWTGTSETDTQYF.

The CDR3 DNA reads TGTGCCAGCAGCCCAGCTGGGAGCGGGGAGCTGTTTTTT. Protein product: CASSPAGSGELFF. The chain employs TRBV9 and TRBJ2-2; the D gene is possibly TRBD2 (5 bases). Germline CDR1 SGDLS, CDR2 YYNGEE. V lost 4 bases and J 7 bases, leaving 11 bases between the germline ends. This CDR3 has 13 amino acids.

V and J are TRBV25-1 and TRBJ2-2, with D hard to call. Germline values: CDR1 MGHDK, CDR2 SYGVNS. Trimming pared 3 bases from V and 3 bases from J, leaving 11 bases between. This CDR3 has 15 residues. The CDR3 nucleotides read TGTGCCAGCAGTGAGGTTACTGGGTACACCGGGGAGCTGTTTTTT. Amino acids: CASSEVTGYTGELFF.

J is TRBJ2-3 and V is TRBV20-1; 8 bases agree with TRBD1. Germline V lookup: CDR1 DFQATT, CDR2 SNEGSKA (reference sequence). CDR3 length: 14 amino acids. With V trimmed by 1 base and J by 4 bases, 4 bases remained unmatched. The CDR3 loop is CSARVRGLPDTQYF. The CDR3 nucleotides read TGCAGTGCTAGAGTCAGGGGGCTCCCAGATACGCAGTATTTT.

The chain joins TRBV7-6 to TRBJ1-5, with 7 positions matching TRBD1. Per the germline V gene, CDR1 is SGHVS and CDR2 is FNYEAQ. J lost 6 bases, V lost 1 base, and 12 bases had no gene match. CDR3 size: 17 residues. CDR3 loop: CASSLGGTGTVSQPQHF. The CDR3 DNA follows: TGTGCCAGCAGCTTAGGAGGGACCGGGACAGTCTCTCAGCCCCAGCATTTT.

The chain couples TRBV3-1 to TRBJ2-5; 9 bases align to TRBD2. The germline V gene has CDR1 LGHDT and CDR2 YNNKEL (reference sequence). CDR3 length equals 17 residues. The trim removed 2 bases at V and 1 base at J, leaving 8 bases unmatched. CDR3 DNA: TGTGCCAGCAGCCAATGGGGTAGCGGGGGCCCCCAAGAGACCCAGTACTTC. It yields the protein CASSQWGSGGPQETQYF.

This chain connects TRBV7-2 to TRBJ1-1; 7 nucleotides align to TRBD1. V shed 6 bases and J 2 bases; nucleotides not matched to a gene: 6. Germline loops: CDR1 SGHTA, CDR2 FQGNSA. The CDR3 consists of 14 residues. CDR3 sequence: CASRLGTANTEAFF. CDR3 nucleotides: TGTGCCAGCAGATTGGGGACAGCCAACACTGAAGCTTTCTTT.

The CDR3 here is CASSQDGGTGFAGELFF. Here the CDR3 DNA reads TGTGCCAGCAGCCAAGATGGCGGGACAGGGTTTGCCGGGGAGCTGTTTTTT. The chain is built from TRBV14 and TRBJ2-2; the match to TRBD1 covers 9 bases. Trimming removed 0 bases from V and 6 bases from J; junction bases left unmatched: 8. Looked up from germline, CDR1 is SGHDN and CDR2 is FVKESK. This CDR3 is 17 amino acids long.

V and J are TRBV6-2 or TRBV6-3 and TRBJ2-7; TRBD2 matches 11 bases. J was trimmed by 4 bases and V by 5 bases; bases with no gene match: 4. The CDR3 runs to 14 residues. Germline V CDR1 and CDR2: MNHEY, SVGEGT. The CDR3 DNA sequence: TGTGCCAGCAGTAGTAGCGGGAGGGCGTACGAGCAGTACTTC. Protein: CASSSSGRAYEQYF.

The chain couples TRBV14 to TRBJ1-1; D not resolved. CDR3 size: 11 residues. Germline V gives CDR1 SGHDN, CDR2 FVKESK. The V gene lost 2 bases and the J gene lost 11 bases, with 9 bases spanning the gap. The CDR3 sequence: CASSQTVYAFF. Here the CDR3 DNA reads TGTGCCAGCAGCCAAACAGTCTACGCTTTCTTT. Full variable domain (outside the CDR3, taken from reference TRBV14 and TRBJ1-1): EAGVTQFPSHSVIEKGQTVTLRCDPISGHDNLYWYRRVMGKEIKFLLHFVKESKQDESGMPNNRFLAERTGGTYSTLKVQPAELEDSGVYFCASSQTVYAFFGQGTRLTVV.

This chain links TRBV3-1 with TRBJ2-1; TRBD2 aligns across 7 bases. Losses at the gene ends were 4 bases for V and 5 bases for J; bases not matched to a gene: 5. The CDR3 has 14 residues. The germline V gene has CDR1 LGHDT and CDR2 YNNKEL (reference sequence). CDR3 sequence reads: CASSPPGGNNEQFF. For the CDR3, the DNA is TGTGCCAGCAGCCCTCCCGGGGGGAACAATGAGCAGTTCTTC.

The V gene is TRBV20-1, the J gene TRBJ2-7, with D perhaps TRBD1 or TRBD2 (5 bases each). The V gene's germline CDR1 is DFQATT and CDR2 SNEGSKA (reference sequence). Trimming stripped 3 bases from V and 2 bases from J, with 11 bases between. The CDR3 spans 13 residues. The CDR3 sequence is CSARPGPTYEQYF. CDR3 nucleotides: TGCAGTGCTAGGCCGGGACCTACCTACGAGCAGTACTTC.

The genes are TRBV12-3 or TRBV12-4 and TRBJ2-1; no firm D call. V was pared by 6 bases and J by 0 bases, with 6 bases between. The CDR3 is 13 amino acids. The CDR3 nucleotides are TGTGCCAGCAGGGCCCCCTCCTACAATGAGCAGTTCTTC. Protein sequence: CASRAPSYNEQFF.

V gene TRBV7-2 combines with J gene TRBJ2-7; D unclear. From germline, CDR1 is SGHTA and CDR2 FQGNSA. The V gene lost 5 bases and the J gene lost 2 bases, with 10 bases spanning the gap. This CDR3 is built from 13 residues. This CDR3 is CASSPRFPYEQYF. CDR3 nucleotide sequence: TGTGCCAGCAGCCCTAGGTTTCCCTACGAGCAGTACTTC. Together with reference TRBV7-2 and TRBJ2-7, the CDR3 gives the full variable domain: GAGVSQSPSNKVTEKGKDVELRCDPISGHTALYWYRQSLGQGLEFLIYFQGNSAPDKSGLPSDRFSAERTGGSVSTLTIQRTQQEDSAVYLCASSPRFPYEQYFGPGTRLTVT.

This chain links TRBV6-2 or TRBV6-3 with TRBJ2-4, with no clear D. The CDR3 is made up of 12 amino acids. Germline V gives CDR1 MNHEY, CDR2 SVGEGT. The V gene lost 8 bases and the J gene lost 0 bases, with 5 bases spanning the gap. The CDR3 sequence: CASGIAKNIQYF. CDR3 DNA sequence: TGTGCCAGCGGAATAGCCAAAAACATTCAGTACTTC.

The chain is built from TRBV19 and TRBJ2-2; D is uncertain. Germline-derived CDR1 and CDR2 are LNHDA and SQIVND (reference sequence). V lost 4 bases to trimming and J lost 4 bases, with 7 bases between them. This CDR3 is 13 amino acids long. Here the CDR3 reads CASSTDGTGELFF. The CDR3 coding sequence is TGTGCCAGTAGTACCGACGGCACCGGGGAGCTGTTTTTT.

This sequence joins TRBV5-5 and TRBJ2-1; 7 bases line up with TRBD1. The germline gives CDR1 SGHKS, CDR2 YYEKEE (reference sequence). V was clipped by 5 bases and J by 8 bases; unmatched bases: 10. This CDR3 region has 14 residues. CDR3 bases: TGTGCCAGCAGTTCGACAGGGACCGTGGATGAGCAGTTCTTC. Its protein product is CASSSTGTVDEQFF.

The chain combines TRBV20-1 with TRBJ1-2; 7 bases align to TRBD1. The length of the CDR3 is 17 residues. J gave up 1 base and V 2 bases, and 13 bases lay outside the gene matches. Germline V gene sequence: CDR1 DFQATT, CDR2 SNEGSKA (reference sequence). This CDR3 reads CSARSTDGQGGNYGYTF. The CDR3 nucleotides are TGCAGTGCTAGATCCACCGATGGCCAGGGGGGTAACTATGGCTACACCTTC.

The chain uses TRBV10-3 and TRBJ2-6; no clear D. CDR3 length equals 16 residues. V gave up 6 bases and J gave up 0 bases, with 12 bases separating them. Germline values: CDR1 ENHRY, CDR2 SYGVKD. The DNA of the CDR3 is TGTGCCATCAGCCGAGGTACAGACTCTGGGGCCAACGTCCTGACTTTC. It encodes CAISRGTDSGANVLTF.

The CDR3 region is CASSYSLRQGADGELFF. The DNA of the CDR3 is TGTGCCAGCAGTTACTCCCTGAGACAGGGGGCGGACGGGGAGCTGTTTTTT. The rearrangement joins TRBV6-5 to TRBJ2-2; 10 nucleotides match TRBD1. V gave up 0 bases and J gave up 7 bases; unmatched junction bases: 8. This CDR3 has 17 amino acids. In germline, CDR1 is MNHEY, CDR2 SVGAGI.

This clonotype appeared a few times. This chain connects TRBV6-5 to TRBJ1-5; no reliable D call. This CDR3 region has 13 residues. V shed 2 bases and J shed 7 bases, with 9 bases lying between them. In germline, CDR1 is MNHEY, CDR2 SVGAGI. The CDR3 nucleotides read TGTGCCAGCAGTTACCGATTCGGACAGCCCCAGCATTTT. Its translation: CASSYRFGQPQHF.

The chain joins TRBV7-6 to TRBJ2-1; weak D call: TRBD2 (6 bases). The CDR3 is 16 residues long. CDR1 and CDR2 (germline): SGHVS, FNYEAQ. Trimming cost V 5 bases and J 1 base, with 15 bases left between them. The CDR3 loop reads CASSPGVGGSYNEQFF. The CDR3 bases are TGTGCCAGCAGCCCGGGGGTGGGCGGTTCCTACAATGAGCAGTTCTTC.

V usage is TRBV29-1 and J usage is TRBJ2-3; D remains unclear. Trimming took off 4 bases at V and 5 bases at J, with 16 bases between the two ends. CDR3 length: 14 amino acids. From germline, CDR1 is SQVTM and CDR2 ANQGSEA. The CDR3 loop reads CSVGKAQAGDTQYF. The CDR3 nucleotides are TGCAGCGTTGGGAAGGCGCAAGCAGGAGATACGCAGTATTTT.

This clonotype has a handful of counts. At one end the junction does not follow the germline gene, possibly because of a read error. The chain links TRBV20-1 to TRBJ2-6; 9 nucleotides match TRBD1. Germline assignment: CDR1 DFQATT and CDR2 SNEGSKA (reference sequence). This CDR3 has 19 amino acids. This CDR3 is CSARDLQGAASSGANVLTF. In DNA form, the CDR3 reads TGCAGTGCTAGAGATCTACAGGGGGCGGCAAGCTCTGGGGCCAATGTCCTGACTTTC.

The chain joins TRBV20-1 to TRBJ1-5; D is uncertain. The CDR3 loop spans 15 amino acids. V was cut by 4 bases and J by 1 base, with 14 bases left in between. CDR1 DFQATT and CDR2 SNEGSKA come from the germline V gene (reference sequence). The DNA of the CDR3 is TGCAGTGCTACTCCTTCGTCTGGGAGCAATCAGCCCCAGCATTTT. Its translation is CSATPSSGSNQPQHF.

The chain employs TRBV29-1 and TRBJ1-2; D uncertain. With 0 bases removed from V and 4 bases from J, the gap between germline ends came to 12 bases. Germline V gene data show CDR1 as SQVTM and CDR2 as ANQGSEA. The CDR3 loop spans 14 amino acids. The CDR3 DNA reads TGCAGCGTTGAAGAAGGCGGGCGGGGCTATGGCTACACCTTC. Translating it yields CSVEEGGRGYGYTF.

The chain recombines TRBV29-1 with TRBJ1-1; D is unresolved. The CDR3 has 15 residues. Germline loops: CDR1 SQVTM, CDR2 ANQGSEA. V lost 6 bases to trimming and J lost 1 base, with 18 bases between them. CDR3 amino acids: CSVELEGIQNTEAFF. For the CDR3, the DNA is TGCAGCGTCGAACTTGAGGGCATACAGAACACTGAAGCTTTCTTT. Together with reference TRBV29-1 and TRBJ1-1, the CDR3 gives the full variable domain: SAVISQKPSRDICQRGTSLTIQCQVDSQVTMMFWYRQQPGQSLTLIATANQGSEATYESGFVIDKFPISRPNLTFSTLTVSNMSPEDSSIYLCSVELEGIQNTEAFFGQGTRLTVV.

The chain links TRBV20-1 to TRBJ1-3; TRBD1 aligns across 12 bases. CDR1 is DFQATT, CDR2 SNEGSKA, per germline (reference sequence). V gave up 5 bases and J gave up 9 bases; unmatched junction bases: 5. The CDR3 length is 13 residues. The CDR3 bases are TGCAGTGCTCCAGGGACAGGGGGCATCACCATATATTTT. This gives the protein CSAPGTGGITIYF.